These 29 T cell receptor beta chains originate from one sample sequenced in a study of post-analysis software for immune sequencing data. Antigen specificity for these receptors is unknown. Findings and limits, study-wide: Patients carried several TRBV segments more frequently than controls did, and TRBV5-6, TRBV5-1 and TRBV20-1 were among them.

Unique molecular identifiers were carried by the TCR beta cDNA libraries. TCRdb analysed the PCR reads with MiXCR anew, one entry per CDR3 protein. The data show approximately 350,000 distinct CDR3 sequences, 30% to 45% seen once. Input material: blood. These receptors were collected from a girl aged 10 to 17 with multiple sclerosis.

A remark on this clonotype: The junction does not match germline at one end; this may be a read error. This chain links TRBV7-2 with TRBJ2-2; D is undetermined. The CDR3 is made up of 16 amino acids. Germline V CDR1 and CDR2: SGHTA, FQGNSA. CDR3 nucleotide sequence: TGTGCCAGCAGCTTGATAAGGGCCTTGAACACCGGTGAGCTGTTTTTT. Amino acid sequence: CASSLIRALNTGELFF.

The chain employs TRBV5-1 and TRBJ1-2; TRBD1 is a possible D gene (6 bases). Germline V gives CDR1 SGHRS, CDR2 YFSETQ. Trimming pared 3 bases from V and 6 bases from J, leaving 15 bases between. CDR3 size: 14 residues. CDR3 region: CASSSQGQLDGYTF. CDR3 bases: TGCGCCAGCAGCTCCCAGGGGCAGCTTGATGGCTACACCTTC.

The rearrangement uses TRBV20-1 and TRBJ2-7; 9 bases align to TRBD1. The CDR3 is 16 amino acids. The germline gives CDR1 DFQATT, CDR2 SNEGSKA (reference sequence). V was clipped by 2 bases and J by 3 bases; unmatched bases: 11. This CDR3 is CSARQRGGTGNYEQYF. The DNA for the CDR3 is TGCAGTGCTAGACAAAGAGGGGGGACAGGGAACTACGAGCAGTACTTC.

This clonotype has just a few counts. The CDR3 spells CASSLGGFDYGYTF. The CDR3 nucleotides read TGCGCCAGCAGCTTGGGCGGGTTCGACTATGGCTACACCTTC. The V gene is TRBV5-1, the J gene TRBJ1-2; D is undetermined. CDR1 SGHRS and CDR2 YFSETQ come from the germline V gene. This CDR3 is 14 amino acids long. Trimming cost V 0 bases and J 3 bases, with 9 bases left between them.

A single count supports this clonotype. The gene calls are TRBV5-4 and TRBJ2-6; 10 bases match TRBD1. In germline, CDR1 is SGHNT, CDR2 YYREEE (reference sequence). This CDR3 is 17 amino acids long. The trim removed 9 bases at V and 4 bases at J, leaving 13 bases unmatched. The CDR3 region has the DNA TGTGCCACCCTAACCGGGACAGGGGAGTTCGGGGCCAACGTCCTGACTTTC. Translating gives CATLTGTGEFGANVLTF.

The chain couples TRBV28 to TRBJ2-3; D might be TRBD1 or TRBD2, each matching 5 bases. The CDR3 covers 16 residues. The germline V gene encodes CDR1 MDHEN and CDR2 SYDVKM. V was pared by 6 bases and J by 4 bases, with 20 bases between. The CDR3 here is CASSPTEGLISDTQYF. DNA of the CDR3: TGTGCCAGCAGCCCCACCGAGGGGCTAATCTCAGATACGCAGTATTTT.

This clonotype occurred a few times. V is TRBV6-1 and J is TRBJ2-2; 7 bases line up with TRBD1. Germline CDR1 is MNHNS and CDR2 is SASEGT. V dropped 6 bases and J dropped 0; count of bases not matched to a gene: 13. CDR3 size: 18 residues. CDR3 residues: CASSLGTEPFANTGELFF. CDR3 nucleotide sequence: TGTGCCAGCAGCCTCGGGACAGAGCCGTTTGCGAACACCGGGGAGCTGTTTTTT.

This clonotype was picked up many times. V and J are TRBV12-3 or TRBV12-4 and TRBJ1-2; D is unclear. Trimming stripped 3 bases from V and 7 bases from J, with 9 bases between. This CDR3 has 12 amino acids. CDR3 nucleotide sequence: TGTGCCAGCAGTTTGAGGAAGCTTGGCTACACCTTC. Its translation is CASSLRKLGYTF.

The V call is TRBV5-1, the J call TRBJ2-5; 7 nucleotides agree with TRBD2. The junction had 4 bases not matched to a gene; V was cut back by 5 bases and J by 3 bases. The CDR3 has 13 residues. CDR1 is SGHRS, CDR2 YFSETQ, per germline. CDR3 in DNA: TGCGCCAGCAGGTCCGGGACTAAAGAGACCCAGTACTTC. Translating gives CASRSGTKETQYF.

This clonotype was observed a few times. The chain recombines TRBV10-3 with TRBJ2-4; 7 bases are shared with TRBD2. The J call is uncertain, as TRBJ2-7 better fits the DNA end. The CDR3 contains 14 residues. Germline lookup yields CDR1 ENHRY and CDR2 SYGVKD. This CDR3 is CAISEAGREGEQYF. In DNA form, the CDR3 reads TGTGCCATCAGTGAGGCGGGAAGGGAGGGCGAGCAGTACTTC.

The chain joins TRBV4-3 to TRBJ2-2; a possible D gene is TRBD2 (6 bases). Germline CDR1 reads LGHNA; CDR2 reads YSLEER. The CDR3 has 17 amino acids. V shed 0 bases and J shed 7 bases, with 18 bases lying between them. The CDR3 is CASSQDRVEGVNGELFF. CDR3 nucleotides: TGCGCCAGCAGCCAAGACCGCGTGGAGGGAGTAAACGGGGAGCTGTTTTTT.

V usage is TRBV21-1 and J usage is TRBJ1-2; the table's D gene call, TRBD1, was not cross checked with the DNA. TRBV21-1 is labeled a pseudogene. The CDR3 loop spans 17 amino acids. CDR3 loop: CASSLIHQGGIAYGYTF. The DNA for the CDR3 is TGTGCCAGCAGCCTTATACACCAGGGGGGCATCGCCTATGGCTACACCTTC.

This clonotype was seen more than once but under ten times. The V and J genes are TRBV7-6 and TRBJ2-1; TRBD2 agrees at 7 bases. Germline CDR1 SGHVS, CDR2 FNYEAQ. The V segment lost 2 bases and the J segment 4 bases; nucleotides outside the gene matches: 5. CDR3 length: 15 amino acids. The CDR3 DNA is TGTGCCAGCAGCTTACGGGGGGAGAAATACAATGAGCAGTTCTTC. Translation gives CASSLRGEKYNEQFF.

This clonotype was seen a handful of times. The V call is TRBV11-1, the J call TRBJ2-3; 7 bases match TRBD2. V was pared by 4 bases and J by 1 base, with 14 bases of the junction left unmatched. The CDR3 runs 18 residues. Germline lookup yields CDR1 SGHAT and CDR2 FQDESV (reference sequence). CDR3 DNA: TGTGCCAGCAGCTCCTCGCCTCCGGGACTAATTCGCACAGATACGCAGTATTTT. Its protein product is CASSSSPPGLIRTDTQYF.

The V gene is TRBV20-1, the J gene TRBJ2-1; D unresolved. The CDR3 sequence is 17 residues long. V shed 1 base and J shed 0 bases, with 16 bases lying between them. From germline, CDR1 is DFQATT and CDR2 SNEGSKA (reference sequence). The CDR3: CSARASFGISSYNEQFF. In DNA, the CDR3 is TGCAGTGCTAGAGCCTCCTTTGGGATTTCCTCCTACAATGAGCAGTTCTTC.

The chain carries TRBV25-1 and TRBJ1-5; D is unresolved. The germline V gene encodes CDR1 MGHDK and CDR2 SYGVNS. CDR3 size: 14 residues. Between the trimmed V and J ends, which lost 2 bases and 3 bases, there was a span of 8 bases. Here the CDR3 reads CASSEKTSNQPQHF. The CDR3 nucleotides read TGTGCCAGCAGTGAAAAAACGTCCAATCAGCCCCAGCATTTT.

The rearrangement joins TRBV11-2 to TRBJ2-1, with 7 bases lining up with TRBD2. Per the germline V gene, CDR1 is SGHAT and CDR2 is FQNNGV. The trim removed 1 base at V and 9 bases at J, leaving 9 bases unmatched. There are 15 residues in the CDR3. The CDR3 sequence: CASSLVSHGEGEQFF. The CDR3 nucleotides are TGTGCCAGCAGCTTAGTCTCCCACGGGGAGGGTGAGCAGTTCTTC.

The chain is built from TRBV12-3 or TRBV12-4 and TRBJ2-5, with 10 nucleotides matching TRBD2. CDR3 length equals 13 residues. The J segment lost 5 bases and the V segment lost 6 bases, leaving 3 bases of the junction unmatched. The CDR3 reads CASSGTSEETQYF. CDR3 coding DNA: TGTGCCAGCAGCGGGACTAGCGAGGAGACCCAGTACTTC.

This clonotype was detected a few times. V and J are TRBV20-1 and TRBJ2-7, with D possibly TRBD2 on 7 matching bases. The V end lost 4 bases, the J end lost 5 bases, and 15 bases lay between the germline ends. The CDR3 contains 13 residues. Germline lookup yields CDR1 DFQATT and CDR2 SNEGSKA (reference sequence). The CDR3 reads CSAKGGGLDEQYF. In DNA, the CDR3 is TGCAGTGCTAAGGGGGGGGGGCTAGACGAGCAGTACTTC.

This clonotype came up once. This chain links TRBV7-3 with TRBJ2-2; D may be TRBD1 or TRBD2 (5 bases each). This CDR3 is built from 15 residues. V was cut by 7 bases and J by 1 base, with 13 bases left in between. Germline V CDR1 and CDR2: SGHTA, FQGTGA. The DNA of the CDR3 is TGTGCCAGCACCCTGGGTGGGGGGAACACCGGGGAGCTGTTTTTT. Translating it yields CASTLGGGNTGELFF.

CDR3 amino acids: CASSYLGHLGEAFF. The CDR3 nucleotides read TGTGCCAGCAGTTATCTCGGGCACTTGGGTGAAGCTTTCTTT. The chain has TRBV12-3 or TRBV12-4 and TRBJ1-1; D is unclear. Trimming cost V 4 bases and J 7 bases, with 16 bases left between them. The CDR3 length is 14 residues.

This chain links TRBV5-1 with TRBJ2-1; TRBD2 matches 10 bases. With 0 bases clipped from V and 3 bases from J, the junction kept 6 bases outside the gene matches. The V gene's germline CDR1 is SGHRS and CDR2 YFSETQ. The CDR3 consists of 17 residues. CDR3 sequence reads: CASSLGTTSGVYNEQFF. The CDR3 coding sequence is TGCGCCAGCAGCTTGGGGACTACTAGCGGGGTCTACAATGAGCAGTTCTTC.

The sample holds a few counts of this clonotype. The chain combines TRBV4-1 with TRBJ2-1; D might be TRBD1 or TRBD2, each matching 5 bases. The CDR3 spans 20 residues. The germline V gene encodes CDR1 MGHRA and CDR2 YSYEKL. Trimming removed 4 bases from V and 3 bases from J, with 28 bases in between. The CDR3 DNA reads as TGCGCCAGCAGCCCTAAAGGTTATGGGTCTGGGGACCTTTTCTACAATGAGCAGTTCTTC. Amino acid sequence: CASSPKGYGSGDLFYNEQFF.

Only a few counts were recorded for this clonotype. The chain uses TRBV20-1 and TRBJ2-1; possible D gene TRBD2, 5 bases. Trimming removed 3 bases at V and 0 bases at J, with 9 bases between. This CDR3 has 14 amino acids. Germline CDR1 is DFQATT and CDR2 is SNEGSKA (reference sequence). In DNA, the CDR3 is TGCAGTGCTAGGGGAGCGGTCTCCTACAATGAGCAGTTCTTC. Protein product: CSARGAVSYNEQFF.

The chain uses TRBV9 and TRBJ2-1; 9 bases agree with TRBD1. Germline V gene sequence: CDR1 SGDLS, CDR2 YYNGEE. CDR3 size: 15 residues. With V trimmed by 4 bases and J by 3 bases, 5 bases remained unmatched. The CDR3 sequence is CASSPGTGIYNEQFF. CDR3 coding DNA: TGTGCCAGCAGCCCCGGGACAGGGATCTACAATGAGCAGTTCTTC.

The chain combines TRBV5-1 with TRBJ2-1; a weak D match, TRBD2 (5 bases). From germline, CDR1 is SGHRS and CDR2 YFSETQ. V dropped 4 bases and J dropped 7 bases, with 15 bases sitting between them. The CDR3 length is 14 residues. The CDR3 loop is CASSLPGLPNEQFF. The CDR3 DNA reads TGCGCCAGCAGCCTACCCGGACTCCCTAATGAGCAGTTCTTC. Variable domain in full (rest from reference TRBV5-1 and TRBJ2-1): KAGVTQTPRYLIKTRGQQVTLSCSPISGHRSVSWYQQTPGQGLQFLFEYFSETQRNKGNFPGRFSGRQFSNSRSEMNVSTLELGDSALYLCASSLPGLPNEQFFGPGTRLTVL.

A note on this clonotype: The junction departs from germline at one end; a sequencing error may be responsible. The chain has TRBV30 and TRBJ2-6; the D gene is possibly TRBD2 (6 bases). The CDR3 runs to 18 residues. The germline gives CDR1 GTSNPN, CDR2 SVGIG (reference sequence). CDR3 loop: CAWSEWGDVISGTNVLTF. The CDR3 nucleotides read TGTGCCTGGAGCGAATGGGGGGACGTTATCTCTGGGACCAACGTCCTGACTTTC. Combining the CDR3 with reference TRBV30 and TRBJ2-6 gives the whole variable domain SQTIHQWPATLVQPVGSPLSLECTVEGTSNPNLYWYRQAAGRGLQLLFYSVGIGQISSEVPQNLSASRPQDRQFILSSKKLLLSDSGFYLCAWSEWGDVISGTNVLTFGAGSRLTVL.

V is TRBV7-9 and J is TRBJ1-6; TRBD1 matches 8 bases. Germline lookup yields CDR1 SEHNR and CDR2 FQNEAQ (reference sequence). The CDR3 is 15 residues long. The junction had 6 bases not matched to a gene; V was cut back by 3 bases and J by 8 bases. The CDR3: CASSFLPGGDSPLHF. The CDR3 DNA reads as TGTGCCAGCAGCTTTCTGCCAGGGGGCGATTCACCCCTCCACTTT.

This clonotype has just a few counts. V is TRBV7-2 and J is TRBJ2-7, with 8 bases fitting TRBD2. CDR3 size: 16 residues. Germline V gene sequence: CDR1 SGHTA, CDR2 FQGNSA. V was clipped by 2 bases and J by 1 base; unmatched bases: 7. The CDR3 nucleotides read TGTGCCAGCAGCTTATCCGGCGGGGGGCTTTCCTACGAGCAGTACTTC. It translates to CASSLSGGGLSYEQYF.